The rows below give T cell receptor beta chains drawn from one sample of a study of vaccination and CD4 T cells after COVID-19. Each CDR3 protein gets one entry after TCRdb re-called the PCR reads with MiXCR. The repertoire holds about 6,000 distinct CDR3 sequences, with just under 50% as singletons. Their specific antigens are unknown. The sample comprised CD4+ T cells from blood, cultured in vitro. Receptor source: a human donor in good health. Both conserved end residues are part of each CDR3. The order of the fields is CDR3 DNA, CDR3 protein, clone size, V gene, D gene, J gene. The D gene is left open where the match is weak. Size values are once, few and many counts, or a class for expanded clones, and some rows have none.

CDR3 DNA: TGTGCCAGCAGTCGGAAGTTAGCGGGAGTTGGAGAGCAGTACTTC
CDR3 protein: CASSRKLAGVGEQYF
clone size: -
V gene: TRBV5-4
D gene: TRBD2
J gene: TRBJ2-7

CDR3 DNA: TGTGCCAGCAGCAAAGGGCGGAATGGGGGACAGGGCTCATTAGGTGGTCAGCCCCAGCATTTT
CDR3 protein: CASSKGRNGGQGSLGGQPQHF
clone size: -
V gene: TRBV21-1
D gene: -
J gene: TRBJ1-5

CDR3 DNA: TGTGCCAGCAGTGAAATGAATCAGCCCCAGCATTTT
CDR3 protein: CASSEMNQPQHF
clone size: -
V gene: TRBV6-1
D gene: -
J gene: TRBJ1-5

CDR3 DNA: TGTGCCAGCAGCCGTCAGGGGAGCAATCAGCCCCAGCATTTT
CDR3 protein: CASSRQGSNQPQHF
clone size: -
V gene: TRBV6-1
D gene: -
J gene: TRBJ1-5

CDR3 DNA: TGTGCCAGCAGTGAAGTTTGGTCTGGTAGGGGGCTGGAGACCCAGTACTTC
CDR3 protein: CASSEVWSGRGLETQYF
clone size: -
V gene: TRBV6-1
D gene: TRBD1
J gene: TRBJ2-5

CDR3 DNA: TGTGCCAGCAGCCCAGGCCCTAGCGAGAGTCGGGGAGATACGCAGTATTTT
CDR3 protein: CASSPGPSESRGDTQYF
clone size: -
V gene: TRBV11-2
D gene: -
J gene: TRBJ2-3

CDR3 DNA: TGCGCCAGCAGCTTGCTTGATGGGGAGCTGTTTTTT
CDR3 protein: CASSLLDGELFF
clone size: -
V gene: TRBV5-1
D gene: -
J gene: TRBJ2-2

CDR3 DNA: TGTGCCAGCAGCCAAGATAGGGTCCTTGAAGCTTTCTTT
CDR3 protein: CASSQDRVLEAFF
clone size: -
V gene: TRBV14
D gene: -
J gene: TRBJ1-1

CDR3 DNA: TGTGCCAGCAGCCAAGGCCAGGGGTACGGCACTGAAGCTTTCTTT
CDR3 protein: CASSQGQGYGTEAFF
clone size: -
V gene: TRBV3-1
D gene: -
J gene: TRBJ1-1

CDR3 DNA: TGTGCCGCCTCTCGAGGGCTCACAGATACGCAGTATTTT
CDR3 protein: CAASRGLTDTQYF
clone size: few
V gene: TRBV7-6
D gene: -
J gene: TRBJ2-3

CDR3 DNA: TGCAGTGCCCCGGGACTAGCGACAGATACGCAGTATTTT
CDR3 protein: CSAPGLATDTQYF
clone size: -
V gene: TRBV20-1
D gene: TRBD2
J gene: TRBJ2-3

CDR3 DNA: TGTGCCATCAGTGAGGGGACTAGCGGGAACTACGAGCAGTACTTC
CDR3 protein: CAISEGTSGNYEQYF
clone size: few
V gene: TRBV10-3
D gene: TRBD2
J gene: TRBJ2-7

CDR3 DNA: TGCAGTGCTAGATGGCTAATCTCCTACAATGAGCAGTTCTTC
CDR3 protein: CSARWLISYNEQFF
clone size: -
V gene: TRBV20-1
D gene: -
J gene: TRBJ2-1

CDR3 DNA: TGTGCCAGCAGTGAAACCGGGGGCGGGCATCAGCCCCAGCATTTT
CDR3 protein: CASSETGGGHQPQHF
clone size: -
V gene: TRBV25-1
D gene: -
J gene: TRBJ1-5

CDR3 DNA: TGCAGTGCTGGAGGGTTGGACACCTTCGATCAGCCCCAGCATTTT
CDR3 protein: CSAGGLDTFDQPQHF
clone size: -
V gene: TRBV20-1
D gene: -
J gene: TRBJ1-5

CDR3 DNA: TGTGCCAGCAGTCCCCAACCCCCTGGCCGGACCTACGAGCAGTACTTC
CDR3 protein: CASSPQPPGRTYEQYF
clone size: -
V gene: TRBV27
D gene: -
J gene: TRBJ2-7

CDR3 DNA: TGTGCCAGCAGTGAACTCCTCCCCGCGGGAGGGGGGGAGACCCAGTACTTC
CDR3 protein: CASSELLPAGGGETQYF
clone size: -
V gene: TRBV2
D gene: TRBD2
J gene: TRBJ2-5

CDR3 DNA: TGTGCCAGCAGTGCCCGGACTAGCAATCAGCCCCAGCATTTT
CDR3 protein: CASSARTSNQPQHF
clone size: -
V gene: TRBV12-3/TRBV12-4
D gene: -
J gene: TRBJ1-5

CDR3 DNA: TGTGCCAGCAGCTTGCGACAGGGGATTGGTAATTCACCCCTCCACTTT
CDR3 protein: CASSLRQGIGNSPLHF
clone size: once
V gene: TRBV5-6
D gene: TRBD1
J gene: TRBJ1-6